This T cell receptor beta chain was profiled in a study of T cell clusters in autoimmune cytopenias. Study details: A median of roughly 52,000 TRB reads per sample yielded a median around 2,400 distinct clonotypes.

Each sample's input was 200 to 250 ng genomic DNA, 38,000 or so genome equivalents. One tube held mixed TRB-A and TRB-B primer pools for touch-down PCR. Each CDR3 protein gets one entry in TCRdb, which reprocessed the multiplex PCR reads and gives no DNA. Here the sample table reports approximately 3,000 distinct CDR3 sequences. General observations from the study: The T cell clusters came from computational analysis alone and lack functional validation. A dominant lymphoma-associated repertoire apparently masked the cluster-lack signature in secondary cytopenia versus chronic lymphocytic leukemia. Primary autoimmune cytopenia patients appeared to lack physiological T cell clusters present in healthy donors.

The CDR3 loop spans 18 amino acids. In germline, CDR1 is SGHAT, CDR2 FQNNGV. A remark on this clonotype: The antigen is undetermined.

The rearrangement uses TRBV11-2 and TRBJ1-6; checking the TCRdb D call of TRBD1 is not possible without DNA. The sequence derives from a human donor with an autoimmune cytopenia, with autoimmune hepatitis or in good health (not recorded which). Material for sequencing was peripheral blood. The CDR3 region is CASSHRQGGSSYNSPLHF.